Sequencing of this T cell receptor (beta chain) was carried out in a study of cytomegalovirus exposure and HLA in healthy donors. Libraries were prepared by immunoSEQ multiplex PCR; TCRdb keeps only in-frame clonotypes and omits some of them. The sample lists a few hundred thousand clones, approximately 90% occurring once. The CDR3 loop spans 15 amino acids. Germline CDR1 SSHAT, CDR2 FNYEAQ (reference sequence). Regarding this clone: Compared with germline, one end of the junction differs, possibly owing to a read error.

The clonotype was recovered from a young woman in good health and CMV-seronegative. V and J are TRBV7-7 and TRBJ2-7, with 8 bases that match TRBD1. Input material: PBMCs. DNA of the CDR3: TGTGCTAGCAGCTTAGTTGCAGGGGGCAACGACGAGCAGTACTTC. Its translation: CASSLVAGGNDEQYF.